This T cell receptor beta chain emerged from a study of blood T cells in healthy people across ages. Study-wide results and caveats: Naive and antigen-experienced cells could not be conclusively compared, given unsorted PBMCs.

V was clipped by 3 bases and J by 2 bases; unmatched bases: 9. The CDR3 consists of 16 residues. CDR1 is SGHRS and CDR2 is YFSETQ in the germline V gene. Remarks on this clonotype: No antigen is known for it.

A second PCR of 7 to 11 cycles used a sample-barcoded 5' primer and a J-beta primer mix. TCRdb recomputed calls from the 5' RACE reads with MiXCR, one row per CDR3 protein. The table shows 980,000 or so distinct CDR3 sequences, with roughly 50% occurring only once. V usage is TRBV5-1 and J usage is TRBJ2-3; 7 bases map to TRBD2. The sample was blood. This receptor was identified in a man aged 30 to 39 in good health. DNA of the CDR3: TGCGCCAGCAGCTCGACGCGCGGGGGAAACACAGATACGCAGTATTTT. Translated: CASSSTRGGNTDTQYF.